The clone carrying this T cell receptor (beta chain) was seen ten or more times. The antigen is not known. The sample is drawn from a study of T cells in Graves' hyperthyroidism and ophthalmopathy. Overall study findings and caveats: Ophthalmopathy got predicted by the model a median roughly 6.4 months before its onset.

Hyperthyroidism of Graves' type that showed no ophthalmopathy progression within 18 months was stable. Patients between 18 and 65 years old had hyperthyroidism, newly diagnosed and lasting under 2 months. Used for diagnoses were clinical symptoms, serum thyroxine and TRAb, thyroid ultrasound and orbital computed tomography. Germline CDR1 SQVTM, CDR2 ANQGSEA. The CDR3 is 13 residues long. Between the trimmed V and J ends, which lost 5 bases and 2 bases, there was a span of 11 bases. From RNA transcripts, TCR beta CDR3 regions were amplified. The HTBI set primed first-round TCR CDR3 RT-PCR. TCRdb re-derived calls from the multiplex PCR reads in MiXCR, one entry per CDR3 protein. This sample has approximately 200,000 distinct CDR3 sequences, with approximately 20% found just once.

Sequenced sample: blood. The receptor was isolated from a man aged 40-49 years with Graves' hyperthyroidism. The rearrangement joins TRBV29-1 to TRBJ2-3; the D gene is possibly TRBD1 (5 bases). CDR3: CSVSQDITDTQYF. The CDR3 DNA is TGCAGCGTTTCCCAGGACATCACAGATACGCAGTATTTT.